One sample yielded the 16 T cell receptor beta chains listed below, sequenced in a study of T cell responses to AZD1222 COVID-19 vaccine. Some clones are missing from TCRdb's copy, which holds only in-frame ones; the method was immunoSEQ multiplex PCR. The sample includes 180,000 or so clones, around 95% seen only once; the top ten take about 0.6%. Material: peripheral blood, obtained on day 0 of AZD1222 vaccination. All receptors derive from an adult in good health.

The gene calls are TRBV7-6 and TRBJ2-3; TRBD1 is a possible D gene (6 bases). This CDR3 contains 16 residues. Germline V lookup: CDR1 SGHVS, CDR2 FNYEAQ. V was pared by 5 bases and J by 2 bases, with 17 bases between. CDR3 region: CASSPTGTFYTDTQYF. In DNA form, the CDR3 reads TGTGCCAGCAGCCCGACCGGGACATTTTACACAGATACGCAGTATTTT.

This clone was counted a single time. This chain connects TRBV5-1 to TRBJ2-7; no reliable D call. The CDR3 loop spans 13 amino acids. Germline V CDR1 and CDR2: SGHRS, YFSETQ. V lost 10 bases to trimming and J lost 0 bases, with 14 bases between them. CDR3 in amino acids: CASSRQSSYEQYF. CDR3 sequence (DNA): TGCGCCTCCTCAAGACAAAGCTCCTACGAGCAGTACTTC.

This chain links TRBV2 with TRBJ1-1; no definite D call. Between the trimmed V and J ends, which lost 2 bases and 1 base, there was a span of 2 bases. The CDR3 has 12 residues. In germline, CDR1 is SNHLY, CDR2 FYNNEI. The CDR3 bases are TGTGCCAGCAGTGAACCGAACACTGAAGCTTTCTTT. This translates into CASSEPNTEAFF.

This chain connects TRBV23-1 to TRBJ1-5; D is possibly TRBD1 (5 bases). TRBV23-1 is assigned to the ORF class and has an uncertain function. V was clipped by 0 bases and J by 0 bases, with 18 bases between them. This CDR3 contains 19 residues. The CDR3 DNA reads as TGCGCCAGCAGTCAATCTGGGGCAGGCGACAGCTATAGCAATCAGCCCCAGCATTTT. It encodes CASSQSGAGDSYSNQPQHF.

V usage is TRBV5-5 and J usage is TRBJ2-7; the D gene is possibly TRBD1 (5 bases). Trimming stripped 2 bases from V and 4 bases from J, with 10 bases between. The length of the CDR3 is 13 residues. Per the germline V gene, CDR1 is SGHKS and CDR2 is YYEKEE (reference sequence). In DNA form, the CDR3 reads TGTGCCAGCAGCTTTGGGTCAGGGTACGAGCAGTACTTC. This translates into CASSFGSGYEQYF.

This clone showed up just once. V usage is TRBV19 and J usage is TRBJ2-3; TRBD1 might be the D (5 bases). CDR1 is LNHDA, CDR2 SQIVND, per germline (reference sequence). Between the trimmed V and J ends, which lost 6 bases and 5 bases, there was a span of 12 bases. CDR3 length: 13 amino acids. CDR3 residues: CASSNQGGDTQYF. CDR3 nucleotides: TGTGCCAGTAGCAATCAGGGTGGAGATACGCAGTATTTT.

J is TRBJ1-1 and V is TRBV29-1; D remains ambiguous. V lost 5 bases and J 1 base, leaving 11 bases between the germline ends. This CDR3 region has 13 residues. Per the germline V gene, CDR1 is SQVTM and CDR2 is ANQGSEA. CDR3: CSVFTFTNTEAFF. DNA for the CDR3: TGCAGCGTTTTTACATTCACGAACACTGAAGCTTTCTTT.

The chain combines TRBV19 with TRBJ1-1; 11 bases are shared with TRBD1. The CDR3 runs to 14 residues. V trimming: 6 bases; J trimming: 5 bases; junction bases outside the gene matches: 5. Germline V gives CDR1 LNHDA, CDR2 SQIVND (reference sequence). This CDR3 reads CASRPGQGVTEAFF. The CDR3 region has the DNA TGTGCCAGTAGGCCGGGACAGGGGGTTACTGAAGCTTTCTTT.

This chain connects TRBV24-1 to TRBJ2-3; no definite D call. CDR1 and CDR2 from the germline V gene are KGHDR and SFDVKD. V gave up 5 bases and J gave up 4 bases, with 15 bases separating them. CDR3 length: 15 amino acids. CDR3 DNA: TGTGCCACCAGTGCGGCGGCAGGCAAGGCAGATACGCAGTATTTT. Its translation: CATSAAAGKADTQYF.

The gene calls are TRBV3-1 (or the pseudogene TRBV3-2) and TRBJ1-2; TRBD1 agrees at 9 bases. Trimming cost V 5 bases and J 4 bases; bases outside gene matches: 5. The CDR3 is 14 amino acids. The germline V gene encodes CDR1 LGHDT and CDR2 YNNKEL (reference sequence). Here the CDR3 DNA reads TGTGCCAGCAGCTCGCCGGGACAGGGCTATGGCTACACCTTC. This translates into CASSSPGQGYGYTF.

This chain uses TRBV23-1 with TRBJ2-7; D is perhaps TRBD1 (6 bases). TRBV23-1 is noted as an ORF with a role that remains uncertain. V lost 3 bases and J lost 3, with 21 bases in between. The CDR3 loop spans 17 amino acids. CDR3 DNA: TGCGCCAGCAGTCATATCCCGGGACATAACTTCTTCTACGAGCAGTACTTC. This gives the protein CASSHIPGHNFFYEQYF.

This chain links TRBV28 with TRBJ2-1, with D perhaps matching TRBD1 (5 bases). Trimming took 4 bases from V and 0 from J, leaving 10 bases between them. The CDR3 has 15 amino acids. Per germline, CDR1 MDHEN and CDR2 SYDVKM. The CDR3 sequence is CASSSGQLSYNEQFF. In DNA, the CDR3 is TGTGCCAGCAGTTCAGGACAACTCTCCTACAATGAGCAGTTCTTC.

This chain joins TRBV12-5 and TRBJ2-1, with 8 bases aligning to TRBD2. CDR3 length: 20 residues. Germline V gives CDR1 LGHNT, CDR2 FRNRAP. The V gene end was trimmed by 4 bases and the J gene end by 0 bases; junction bases not matched to a gene: 17. CDR3 in amino acids: CASGSQAGVARGPSYNEQFF. Here the CDR3 DNA reads TGTGCTAGTGGTTCGCAAGCGGGAGTCGCGAGGGGACCCTCCTACAATGAGCAGTTCTTC.

The rearrangement joins TRBV6-6 to TRBJ2-1; TRBD2 matches at 8 bases. Trimming removed 4 bases from V and 9 bases from J; junction bases left unmatched: 5. CDR1 MNHNY and CDR2 SVGAGI come from the germline V gene (reference sequence). The CDR3 length is 13 residues. In nucleotides, the CDR3 is TGTGCCAGCAGTTTAGGACTAGCTCGTGAGCAGTTCTTC. This sequence encodes CASSLGLAREQFF.

This chain connects TRBV5-5 to TRBJ2-5; 8 bases map to TRBD2. Unmatched junction bases numbered 11, after V lost 3 bases and J lost 7 bases. The CDR3 runs 15 residues. Germline V gives CDR1 SGHKS, CDR2 YYEKEE (reference sequence). The CDR3 nucleotides read TGTGCCAGCAGCTCAAGAGCGGGAGTGAGCGGGACCCAGTACTTC. This gives the protein CASSSRAGVSGTQYF.

This sequence joins TRBV28 and TRBJ1-2; D is unresolved. The CDR3 sequence is 14 residues long. V was trimmed by 8 bases and J by 6 bases, leaving 19 bases between them. CDR1 MDHEN and CDR2 SYDVKM come from the germline V gene. The CDR3 protein is CASPGPAAGDGYTF. CDR3 sequence (DNA): TGTGCCAGCCCTGGGCCGGCCGCGGGCGATGGCTACACCTTC.